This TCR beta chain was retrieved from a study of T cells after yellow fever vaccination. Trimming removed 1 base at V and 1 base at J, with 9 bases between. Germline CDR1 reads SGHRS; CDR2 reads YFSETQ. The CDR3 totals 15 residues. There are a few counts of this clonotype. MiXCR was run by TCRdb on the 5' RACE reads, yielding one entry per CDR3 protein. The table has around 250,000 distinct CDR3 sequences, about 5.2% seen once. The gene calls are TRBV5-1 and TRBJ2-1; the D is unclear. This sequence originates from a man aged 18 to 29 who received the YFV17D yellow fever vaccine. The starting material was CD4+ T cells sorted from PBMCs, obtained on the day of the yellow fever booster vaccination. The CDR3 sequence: CASSLSRLSYNEQFF. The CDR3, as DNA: TGCGCCAGCAGCTTGTCTAGATTGTCCTACAATGAGCAGTTCTTC. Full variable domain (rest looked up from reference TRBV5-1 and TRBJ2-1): KAGVTQTPRYLIKTRGQQVTLSCSPISGHRSVSWYQQTPGQGLQFLFEYFSETQRNKGNFPGRFSGRQFSNSRSEMNVSTLELGDSALYLCASSLSRLSYNEQFFGPGTRLTVL.